Detailed here is one TCR beta chain. Only in-frame clones appear in the TCRdb table, and some are missing; sequencing was by immunoSEQ multiplex PCR. The table lists just over 650,000 clones, 85% to 90% of them singletons, with roughly 0.25% in the top ten. Germline V gives CDR1 MRHNA, CDR2 SNTAGT. The CDR3 runs to 14 residues. V was clipped by 5 bases and J by 8 bases; unmatched bases: 9. This record belongs to a study of blood T cell repertoires in COVID-19. The sequence derives from a woman younger than 30 with acute or convalescent COVID-19. Input material: peripheral blood. The gene calls are TRBV6-4 and TRBJ2-1; 7 nucleotides agree with TRBD2. The CDR3 DNA is TGTGCCAGCAGTATCGGCGGGGGAGGAGATGAGCAGTTCTTC. Protein sequence: CASSIGGGGDEQFF.